This T cell receptor beta chain is from a study of T-cell memory formation after mild COVID-19. TCRdb called the 5' RACE reads again in MiXCR, with one record for every CDR3 protein. The repertoire holds 200,000 to 250,000 distinct CDR3 sequences, over 7.5% seen once, with 3.5% in the top ten. Germline loops: CDR1 MGHRA, CDR2 YSYEKL. CDR3 size: 14 residues. V was cut by 3 bases and J by 2 bases, with 10 bases left in between. This clonotype was detected many times. This chain uses TRBV4-1 with TRBJ1-2; TRBD1 is a possible D gene (6 bases). The sample comprised PBMCs or a T cell subset sorted from them (not recorded which). This TCR was recovered from a man aged 18 to 30 who had mild COVID-19 (a few samples of this study predate the infection). Cell type and time point are not known. Here the CDR3 reads CASSQPGQNYGYTF. As DNA, the CDR3 is TGCGCCAGCAGCCAGCCGGGACAAAACTATGGCTACACCTTC.